Presented here are 5 T cell receptor beta chains from one specimen sequenced in a study of blood T cell repertoires in COVID-19. Sequenced by immunoSEQ multiplex PCR; TCRdb stores in-frame clones only, minus some. The profile shows some 170,000 clones, 70% to 80% of them singletons. Sample: peripheral blood. The receptors were sampled from a man aged 55 to 70 with acute or convalescent COVID-19.

This chain uses TRBV11-3 with TRBJ2-3; tentative D call: TRBD2 (5 bases). Germline CDR1 SGHNT, CDR2 YENEEA. Trimming stripped 8 bases from V and 2 bases from J, with 11 bases between. This CDR3 is 13 amino acids long. CDR3 region: CASGRGLTDTQYF. The CDR3, as DNA: TGTGCCAGCGGCCGGGGTCTCACAGATACGCAGTATTTT. The variable domain in full, with the rest retrieved from reference TRBV11-3 and TRBJ2-3, is EAGVVQSPRYKIIEKKQPVAFWCNPISGHNTLYWYLQNLGQGPELLIRYENEEAVDDSQLPKDRFSAERLKGVDSTLKIQPAELGDSAVYLCASGRGLTDTQYFGPGTRLTVL.

This chain joins TRBV6-5 and TRBJ1-6; 7 bases agree with TRBD1. The germline CDR1 and CDR2 sequences are MNHEY and SVGAGI. There are 13 residues in the CDR3. V gave up 6 bases and J gave up 6 bases; unmatched junction bases: 2. Here the CDR3 reads CASRRDSNSPLHF. CDR3 DNA sequence: TGTGCCAGCAGGAGGGACAGTAATTCACCCCTCCACTTT.

This clone was recorded only once. The gene calls are TRBV12-3 or TRBV12-4 and TRBJ1-3; the D gene is possibly TRBD1 (6 bases). This CDR3 spans 13 amino acids. V was pared by 2 bases and J by 8 bases, with 10 bases between. This CDR3 reads CASSLMGAHTIYF. For the CDR3, the DNA is TGTGCCAGCAGTTTAATGGGGGCCCACACCATATATTTT.

In this sample, this clone turned up once. The rearrangement uses TRBV21-1 and TRBJ2-5; the DNA was not compared with TRBD2, the D call given in the table. TRBV21-1 is a pseudogene locus. The CDR3 spans 16 residues. The CDR3 reads CASSKGGGGSQETQYF. In DNA form, the CDR3 reads TGTGCCAGCAGCAAAGGAGGTGGAGGGAGCCAAGAGACCCAGTACTTC.

This chain uses TRBV5-5 with TRBJ1-2, with D unclear. The germline gives CDR1 SGHKS, CDR2 YYEKEE (reference sequence). V lost 0 bases and J 4 bases, leaving 7 bases between the germline ends. The CDR3 is made up of 13 amino acids. CDR3 sequence (DNA): TGTGCCAGCAGCTTGGCAGGAATCTATGGCTACACCTTC. This codes for CASSLAGIYGYTF.